What follows are 18 T cell receptor beta chains derived from one specimen sequenced in a study of control samples from healthy donors and cancer patients. Produced via immunoSEQ multiplex PCR; TCRdb's table is partial and in-frame only. Of 150,000 or so clones listed, about 94% are singletons. Sequenced input: PBMCs. All receptors derive from a man between 60 and 70 years old with colorectal cancer.

The J gene is TRBJ1-5, the V gene TRBV2, with TRBD1 matching 7 bases. This CDR3 comprises 14 residues. The V segment lost 7 bases and the J segment 6 bases; nucleotides outside the gene matches: 9. Per germline, CDR1 SNHLY and CDR2 FYNNEI. The CDR3 sequence: CASTGEGAGQPQHF. The CDR3 DNA reads as TGTGCCAGCACGGGGGAGGGGGCAGGTCAGCCCCAGCATTTT.

This chain uses TRBV15 with TRBJ1-2, with 7 bases that match TRBD1. The CDR3 has 13 residues. Germline V gene lookup returns CDR1 LNHNV and CDR2 YYDKDF (reference sequence). J was trimmed by 8 bases and V by 0 bases; bases with no gene match: 3. CDR3 residues: CATSREGGAGYTF. CDR3 nucleotides: TGTGCCACCAGCAGAGAAGGGGGCGCGGGCTACACCTTC. Full variable domain (outside the CDR3, taken from reference TRBV15 and TRBJ1-2): DAMVIQNPRYQVTQFGKPVTLSCSQTLNHNVMYWYQQKSSQAPKLLFHYYDKDFNNEADTPDNFQSRRPNTSFCFLDIRSPGLGDTAMYLCATSREGGAGYTFGSGTRLTVV.

The chain employs TRBV5-1 and TRBJ2-3; 9 bases map to TRBD1. This CDR3 contains 15 residues. J was trimmed by 3 bases and V by 5 bases; bases with no gene match: 7. The germline V gene encodes CDR1 SGHRS and CDR2 YFSETQ. The DNA of the CDR3 is TGCGCCAGCAGGATTACAGGGGGCGCAACAGATACGCAGTATTTT. Protein sequence: CASRITGGATDTQYF.

This chain uses TRBV3-1 (or the pseudogene TRBV3-2) with TRBJ1-1; the D gene is possibly TRBD1 (5 bases). Germline CDR1 LGHDT, CDR2 YNNKEL (reference sequence). The CDR3 is made up of 13 amino acids. Trimming took off 6 bases at V and 3 bases at J, with 11 bases between the two ends. CDR3 residues: CASSNGGDTEAFF. CDR3 coding DNA: TGTGCCAGCAGTAACGGAGGGGACACTGAAGCTTTCTTT.

The chain combines TRBV2 with TRBJ1-4; D is perhaps TRBD1 (5 bases). This CDR3 spans 14 amino acids. The V end was cut by 9 bases, the J end by 8 bases, with 19 bases between. CDR1 is SNHLY and CDR2 is FYNNEI in the germline V gene. CDR3 DNA: TGTGCCAGTAAGAGGGGCGGGAGTGGAGAAAAACTGTTTTTT. Its protein is CASKRGGSGEKLFF. Supplemented by reference TRBV2 and TRBJ1-4, the full variable domain reads EPEVTQTPSHQVTQMGQEVILRCVPISNHLYFYWYRQILGQKVEFLVSFYNNEISEKSEIFDDQFSVERPDGSNFTLKIRSTKLEDSAMYFCASKRGGSGEKLFFGSGTQLSVL.

The rearrangement links TRBV7-8 to TRBJ1-1; D gene unclear. Looked up from germline, CDR1 is SGHVS and CDR2 is FQNEAQ. CDR3 length equals 13 residues. Trimming cost V 2 bases and J 1 base, with 5 bases left between them. In DNA form, the CDR3 reads TGTGCCAGCAGCTTATACACGAACACTGAAGCTTTCTTT. The encoded protein is CASSLYTNTEAFF. The full variable domain, completed using reference TRBV7-8 and TRBJ1-1, is GAGVSQSPRYKVAKRGQDVALRCDPISGHVSLFWYQQALGQGPEFLTYFQNEAQLDKSGLPSDRFFAERPEGSVSTLKIQRTQQEDSAVYLCASSLYTNTEAFFGQGTRLTVV.

The chain recombines TRBV11-3 with TRBJ1-3; the D is unclear. The CDR3 contains 12 residues. Germline V lookup: CDR1 SGHNT, CDR2 YENEEA. V lost 3 bases to trimming and J lost 9 bases, with 9 bases between them. The CDR3 DNA sequence: TGTGCCAGCAGCTTGGGCCCCGGCACCATATATTTT. Protein sequence: CASSLGPGTIYF.

This chain joins TRBV7-7 and TRBJ2-2; 7 bases agree with TRBD2. V shed 7 bases, J shed 5 bases, and the junction held 4 bases outside the gene matches. This CDR3 is built from 13 residues. Germline V gene lookup returns CDR1 SSHAT and CDR2 FNYEAQ (reference sequence). CDR3 in amino acids: CASTGGVTGELFF. The DNA of the CDR3 is TGTGCCAGCACTGGGGGGGTAACCGGGGAGCTGTTTTTT.

This rearrangement joins TRBV3-1 (or the pseudogene TRBV3-2) to TRBJ1-5, with no clear D. Trimming cost V 0 bases and J 1 base, with 4 bases left between them. This CDR3 has 14 residues. Germline CDR1 and CDR2: LGHDT and YNNKEL (reference sequence). CDR3 nucleotides: TGTGCCAGCAGCCAAGACACCAGCAATCAGCCCCAGCATTTT. Its translation is CASSQDTSNQPQHF.

The CDR3 reads CAWSWTGTGNTIYF. CDR3 sequence (DNA): TGTGCCTGGAGCTGGACAGGGACTGGAAACACCATATATTTT. The chain couples TRBV30 to TRBJ1-3; the match to TRBD1 covers 8 bases. Unmatched junction bases numbered 3, after V lost 3 bases and J lost 2 bases. CDR1 is GTSNPN, CDR2 SVGIG, per germline (reference sequence). The CDR3 covers 14 residues.

The V call is TRBV5-1, the J call TRBJ2-7; 7 nucleotides agree with TRBD2. Unmatched junction bases numbered 10, after V lost 5 bases and J lost 2 bases. The CDR3 is made up of 15 amino acids. Germline V lookup: CDR1 SGHRS, CDR2 YFSETQ. In DNA, the CDR3 is TGCGCCAGCAGTCCTGCGAGTGGGGGGGCCTACGAGCAGTACTTC. Amino acid sequence: CASSPASGGAYEQYF.

This chain connects TRBV7-9 to TRBJ2-7; TRBD2 agrees at 11 bases. The trim removed 4 bases at V and 5 bases at J, leaving 7 bases unmatched. Germline V lookup: CDR1 SEHNR, CDR2 FQNEAQ (reference sequence). This CDR3 has 15 residues. The CDR3 reads CASSSRSGGADEQYF. CDR3 sequence (DNA): TGTGCCAGCAGCTCCCGTAGCGGGGGGGCCGACGAGCAGTACTTC.

The V call is TRBV7-8, the J call TRBJ2-6; D not certain. Germline V CDR1 and CDR2: SGHVS, FQNEAQ. V was pared by 2 bases and J by 3 bases, with 17 bases between. The CDR3 runs 18 residues. CDR3 nucleotide sequence: TGTGCCAGCAGCTTATTTCGGCAGGCCCGGAGTGGGGCCAACGTCCTGACTTTC. Amino acid sequence: CASSLFRQARSGANVLTF.

The rearrangement joins TRBV7-9 to TRBJ1-2, with D uncertain. CDR3 length: 11 amino acids. Germline V gene lookup returns CDR1 SEHNR and CDR2 FQNEAQ (reference sequence). V lost 1 base and J lost 8, with 5 bases in between. The chain's CDR3 is CASSLGPGYTF. CDR3 coding DNA: TGTGCCAGCAGCTTAGGGCCAGGCTACACCTTC.

V and J are TRBV5-1 and TRBJ2-1; maybe TRBD1 (6 bases). Germline assignment: CDR1 SGHRS and CDR2 YFSETQ. The V end lost 4 bases, the J end lost 4 bases, and 15 bases lay between the germline ends. There are 15 residues in the CDR3. DNA for the CDR3: TGCGCCAGCAGCACTGGGACACTTACTTACAATGAGCAGTTCTTC. Translated, it gives CASSTGTLTYNEQFF.

This clone was recorded only once. V and J are TRBV7-2 and TRBJ1-2; the match to TRBD1 covers 7 bases. Germline V gene sequence: CDR1 SGHTA, CDR2 FQGNSA. J lost 3 bases, V lost 1 base, and 2 bases had no gene match. The CDR3 is 14 amino acids. The CDR3 nucleotides are TGTGCCAGCAGCTTAGGCAGGGGGGACTATGGCTACACCTTC. Translated: CASSLGRGDYGYTF.

V is TRBV4-2 and J is TRBJ2-1; D might be TRBD2 (6 bases). V dropped 0 bases and J dropped 0 bases, with 9 bases sitting between them. This CDR3 region has 16 residues. Germline V gene lookup returns CDR1 LGHNA and CDR2 YNFKEQ. CDR3 region: CASSQDTAGSYNEQFF. CDR3 DNA: TGTGCCAGCAGCCAAGATACAGCGGGCTCCTACAATGAGCAGTTCTTC.

The V gene is TRBV5-1, the J gene TRBJ2-7, with TRBD1 matching 10 bases. Losses at the gene ends were 0 bases for V and 6 bases for J; bases not matched to a gene: 3. This CDR3 has 14 residues. Per the germline V gene, CDR1 is SGHRS and CDR2 is YFSETQ. The CDR3 loop is CASSLGDRGSEQYF. CDR3 DNA: TGCGCCAGCAGCTTGGGGGACAGGGGCTCCGAGCAGTACTTC.